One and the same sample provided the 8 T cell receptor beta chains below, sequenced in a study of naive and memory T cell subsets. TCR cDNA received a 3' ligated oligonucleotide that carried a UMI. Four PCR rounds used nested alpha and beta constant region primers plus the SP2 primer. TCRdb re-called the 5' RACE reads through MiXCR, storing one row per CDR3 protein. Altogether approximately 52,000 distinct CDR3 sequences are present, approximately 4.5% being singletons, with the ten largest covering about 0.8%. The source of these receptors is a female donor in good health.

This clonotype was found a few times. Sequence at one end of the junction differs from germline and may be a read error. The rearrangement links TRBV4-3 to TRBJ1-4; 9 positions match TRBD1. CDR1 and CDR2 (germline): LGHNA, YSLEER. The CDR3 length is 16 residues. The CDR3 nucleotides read TGCGCCAGCAGCCAGGGCTTAACAGGGGGCGCGGAAAAAGTGTTTTTT. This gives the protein CASSQGLTGGAEKVFF.

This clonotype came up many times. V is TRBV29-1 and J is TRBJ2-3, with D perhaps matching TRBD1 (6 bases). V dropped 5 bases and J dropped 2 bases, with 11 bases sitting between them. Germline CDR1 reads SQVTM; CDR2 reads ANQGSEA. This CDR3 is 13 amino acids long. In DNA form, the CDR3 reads TGCAGCGTTTTACGACAGGTCACAGATACGCAGTATTTT. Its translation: CSVLRQVTDTQYF.

The CDR3 DNA is TGCGCCAGCAGTCGGACAGGGTTGTATGGCTACACCTTC. Translating it yields CASSRTGLYGYTF. The chain is built from TRBV4-3 and TRBJ1-2; 8 bases are a match to TRBD1. CDR1 and CDR2 (germline): LGHNA, YSLEER. The junction had 5 bases not matched to a gene; V was cut back by 6 bases and J by 5 bases. This CDR3 has 13 amino acids.

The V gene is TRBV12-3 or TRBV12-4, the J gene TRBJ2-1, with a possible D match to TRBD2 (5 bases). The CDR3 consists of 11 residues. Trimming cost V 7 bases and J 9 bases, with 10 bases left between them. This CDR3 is CASKRAGEQFF. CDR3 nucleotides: TGTGCCAGCAAGAGGGCGGGTGAGCAGTTCTTC.

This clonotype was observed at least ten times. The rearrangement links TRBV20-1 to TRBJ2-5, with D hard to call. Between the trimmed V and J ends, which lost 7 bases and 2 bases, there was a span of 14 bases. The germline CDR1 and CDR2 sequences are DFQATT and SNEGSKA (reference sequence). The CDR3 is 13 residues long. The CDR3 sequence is CSGRWTPQETQYF. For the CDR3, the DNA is TGCAGTGGACGGTGGACGCCGCAAGAGACCCAGTACTTC.

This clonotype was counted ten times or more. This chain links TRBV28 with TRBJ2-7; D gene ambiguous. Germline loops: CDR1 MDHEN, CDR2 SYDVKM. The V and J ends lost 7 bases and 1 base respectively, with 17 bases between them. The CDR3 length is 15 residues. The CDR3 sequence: CASTSKGRFSYEQYF. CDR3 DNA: TGTGCCAGCACCTCAAAGGGTCGTTTTTCCTACGAGCAGTACTTC. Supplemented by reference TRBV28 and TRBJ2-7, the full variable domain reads DVKVTQSSRYLVKRTGEKVFLECVQDMDHENMFWYRQDPGLGLRLIYFSYDVKMKEKGDIPEGYSVSREKKERFSLILESASTNQTSMYLCASTSKGRFSYEQYFGPGTRLTVT.

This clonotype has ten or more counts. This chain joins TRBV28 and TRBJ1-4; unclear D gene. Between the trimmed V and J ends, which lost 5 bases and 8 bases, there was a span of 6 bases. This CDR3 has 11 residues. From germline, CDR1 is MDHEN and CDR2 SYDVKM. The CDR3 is CASSPREKLFF. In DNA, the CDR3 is TGTGCCAGCAGTCCGAGGGAAAAACTGTTTTTT.

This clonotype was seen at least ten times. The CDR3 nucleotides read TGTGCCATCAATTCGGTGGGCAGGACGAACACCGGGGAGCTGTTTTTT. This encodes CAINSVGRTNTGELFF. The chain is built from TRBV10-3 and TRBJ2-2; no firm D call. Deletions cut 7 bases from V and 0 bases from J, with 15 bases between. Germline V gene lookup returns CDR1 ENHRY and CDR2 SYGVKD. The CDR3 is made up of 16 amino acids.